The 7 T cell receptor beta chains reported below all come from one sample, sequenced in a study of control samples from healthy donors and cancer patients. TCRdb keeps only in-frame clones here, not all; method: immunoSEQ multiplex PCR. Here the sample spans 35,000 to 50,000 clones, more than 70% being singletons. Sequencing was done on a sample of PBMCs. The receptors originated from a woman in her fifties or sixties with lung cancer.

The chain employs TRBV28 and TRBJ2-7; TRBD1 or TRBD2 may be the D gene (5 bases each). Germline CDR1 and CDR2: MDHEN and SYDVKM. This CDR3 region has 15 residues. V gave up 4 bases and J gave up 3 bases, with 16 bases separating them. This CDR3 is CASSSTWDGDYEQYF. CDR3 DNA sequence: TGTGCCAGCAGTTCCACTTGGGACGGGGACTACGAGCAGTACTTC.

This clone was found once. J is TRBJ1-3 and V is TRBV19; D is ambiguous. CDR1 and CDR2 from the germline V gene are LNHDA and SQIVND (reference sequence). Trimming pared 3 bases from V and 0 bases from J, leaving 9 bases between. This CDR3 has 15 residues. The CDR3 DNA reads as TGTGCCAGTAGTATTGACGATCCCTCTGGAAACACCATATATTTT. The encoded protein is CASSIDDPSGNTIYF.

The chain has TRBV18 and TRBJ2-7; D might be TRBD2 (6 bases). Germline CDR1 and CDR2: KGHSH and LQKENI. This CDR3 is built from 16 residues. Trimming removed 0 bases from V and 7 bases from J, with 19 bases in between. This CDR3 is CASSPPRGALGREQYF. CDR3 coding DNA: TGTGCCAGCTCACCACCCCGCGGGGCCCTAGGTCGGGAGCAGTACTTC.

The chain carries TRBV12-3 or TRBV12-4 and TRBJ1-2; 10 nucleotides align to TRBD1. The V segment lost 7 bases and the J segment 13 bases; nucleotides outside the gene matches: 12. The CDR3 has 13 residues. The CDR3 is CASTMGQGTATTF. In nucleotides, the CDR3 is TGTGCCAGCACCATGGGACAGGGGACTGCTACCACCTTC.

The genes are TRBV5-1 and TRBJ2-5, with 10 bases matching TRBD2. Germline V lookup: CDR1 SGHRS, CDR2 YFSETQ. This CDR3 contains 17 residues. Trimming took 0 bases from V and 5 from J; bases not matched to a gene: 10. The CDR3 loop reads CASSLGLAGVVGETQYF. Written as DNA, the CDR3 is TGCGCCAGCAGCTTGGGGCTAGCGGGAGTTGTAGGGGAGACCCAGTACTTC.

The chain carries TRBV15 and TRBJ2-3; TRBD2 matches at 8 bases. Germline V lookup: CDR1 LNHNV, CDR2 YYDKDF (reference sequence). The CDR3 has 15 amino acids. The ends lost 4 bases at V and 0 bases at J; junction bases unmatched: 3. Written as DNA, the CDR3 is TGTGCCACCAGCACCCCTAGCGGGAGCACAGATACGCAGTATTTT. It encodes CATSTPSGSTDTQYF.

This clone has just a few counts. The DNA for the CDR3 is TGTGCCAGCAGCACAGGGGCTAGTCAGCCCCAGCATTTT. It specifies CASSTGASQPQHF. The chain couples TRBV2 to TRBJ1-5, with 7 bases lining up with TRBD1. Germline CDR1 SNHLY, CDR2 FYNNEI. V shed 6 bases, J shed 6 bases, and the junction held 5 bases outside the gene matches. This CDR3 comprises 13 residues.